A single sample gave rise to the 8 T cell receptor beta chains below, sequenced in a study of blood T cells in healthy people across ages (dated by TCRdb to between 2014 and 2017). The library relied on 5' RACE. Sequencing used an Illumina HiSeq 2500. A second PCR of roughly 6 to 12 cycles was performed with a sample-barcoded 5' primer and a J-beta primer mix. TCRdb reworked the public reads: Q25 trimming with fastp, MiXCR clone assembly, productive beta chains retained. Each CDR3 protein gets just one entry, which takes the most common genes and DNA from the rows behind it. The table for this sample lists approximately 1,100,000 distinct CDR3 sequences; around 43% of them were counted only once. The ten largest account for 15% to 20% of the sample. Sequenced sample: blood. These receptors were collected from a woman aged 55-75 years in good health.

This clonotype was seen once. The chain links TRBV12-5 to TRBJ2-3, with 9 nucleotides matching TRBD2. The CDR3 totals 14 residues. Trimming cost V 7 bases and J 4 bases; bases outside gene matches: 6. Germline V gene data show CDR1 as LGHNT and CDR2 as FRNRAP. The CDR3 spells CASAYSGRADTQYF. For the CDR3, the DNA is TGTGCTAGTGCTTATAGCGGGAGAGCAGATACGCAGTATTTT.

The chain has TRBV10-3 and TRBJ1-2; D is unclear. The CDR3 is 13 residues long. CDR1 is ENHRY and CDR2 is SYGVKD in the germline V gene. Trimming removed 2 bases from V and 8 bases from J, with 12 bases in between. The DNA for the CDR3 is TGTGCCATCAGTGAGAGCGTCGGGAGGGGCTACACCTTC. Its protein product is CAISESVGRGYTF.

This sequence joins TRBV7-9 and TRBJ2-3, with 8 nucleotides matching TRBD2. The CDR3 is made up of 16 amino acids. V lost 2 bases, J lost 2 bases, and 6 bases stayed unmatched. In germline, CDR1 is SEHNR, CDR2 FQNEAQ (reference sequence). The CDR3 DNA follows: TGTGCCAGCAGCTTAAATATACTAGCGGACACAGATACGCAGTATTTT. Translated, it gives CASSLNILADTDTQYF.

This clonotype was counted a few times. This chain connects TRBV9 to TRBJ2-7; D possibly corresponds to TRBD2 (6 bases). V gave up 0 bases and J gave up 6 bases, with 16 bases separating them. The CDR3 has 15 residues. CDR1 SGDLS and CDR2 YYNGEE come from the germline V gene. The CDR3 spells CASSVAPTAEGEQYF. Here the CDR3 DNA reads TGTGCCAGCAGCGTAGCCCCGACAGCGGAGGGCGAGCAGTACTTC.

This clonotype has only a few counts. The chain employs TRBV28 and TRBJ2-7; no clear D. V was pared by 2 bases and J by 0 bases, with 14 bases between. CDR1 is MDHEN and CDR2 is SYDVKM in the germline V gene. This CDR3 has 16 amino acids. The CDR3 bases are TGTGCCAGCAGTTTAAGCGTGACGGAAGCCTCCTACGAGCAGTACTTC. Its protein product is CASSLSVTEASYEQYF.

The rearrangement uses TRBV5-6 and TRBJ2-7, with 7 bases identical to TRBD1. The J segment lost 2 bases and the V segment lost 4 bases, leaving 6 bases of the junction unmatched. The CDR3 extends over 14 amino acids. Germline loops: CDR1 SGHDT, CDR2 YYEEEE. The CDR3 is CASSVSGTAYEQYF. DNA for the CDR3: TGTGCCAGCAGCGTGTCCGGGACAGCCTACGAGCAGTACTTC.

About this clonotype itself: Its ends do not fully match the called genes, so a read error is possible. This rearrangement joins TRBV12-3 or TRBV12-4 to TRBJ2-3, with D tentatively TRBD1 or TRBD2 (7 bases each). There are 14 residues in the CDR3. The CDR3 sequence is CASSLAGGTETQYF. CDR3 nucleotide sequence: TGTGCCAGCAGCTTAGCGGGTGGGACAGAGACGCAGTATTTT.

The chain joins TRBV7-7 to TRBJ2-4; TRBD2 matches at 8 bases. The DNA end is a closer match to TRBJ2-5, so the J assignment may be wrong. Germline V gene lookup returns CDR1 SSHAT and CDR2 FNYEAQ (reference sequence). The CDR3 contains 17 residues. CDR3: CASSLEFGTSITGTQYF. In DNA form, the CDR3 reads TGTGCCAGCAGCTTGGAGTTTGGGACTAGTATCACCGGGACCCAGTACTTC.